This passage covers 10 T cell receptor beta chains from one sample sequenced in a study of T cell responses to AZD1222 COVID-19 vaccine. Sequencing was performed with immunoSEQ multiplex PCR; in TCRdb, only in-frame clones are kept and a portion is missing. Found here are 60,000 to 85,000 clones, approximately 80% of them singletons; the top ten hold roughly 28%. This sample comprised peripheral blood, obtained 28 days after the second dose of the MenACWY control vaccine. The receptor source for this set is an adult who received the MenACWY meningococcal vaccine as a control.

The chain joins TRBV5-4 to TRBJ1-6; D might be TRBD1 (5 bases). Germline assignment: CDR1 SGHNT and CDR2 YYREEE (reference sequence). The CDR3 totals 14 residues. Trimming left V 0 bases short and J 7 bases short, with 8 bases between. The CDR3 DNA reads as TGTGCCAGCAGCTTGGGAGGGGACAATTCACCCCTCCACTTT. Residues: CASSLGGDNSPLHF.

The V gene is TRBV5-1, the J gene TRBJ2-7, with 8 bases identical to TRBD2. CDR3 size: 15 residues. Germline V gene sequence: CDR1 SGHRS, CDR2 YFSETQ. V lost 0 bases and J lost 3; bases outside the gene matches: 5. The chain's CDR3 is CASSLVSGAFYEQYF. The CDR3 coding sequence is TGCGCCAGCAGCTTGGTTAGCGGGGCCTTCTACGAGCAGTACTTC.

This chain joins TRBV2 and TRBJ2-7; possibly TRBD2 for D (5 bases). The length of the CDR3 is 13 residues. The V gene's germline CDR1 is SNHLY and CDR2 FYNNEI. V shed 4 bases and J shed 6 bases, with 13 bases lying between them. The CDR3 sequence is CASSVGLAGEQYF. CDR3 bases: TGTGCCAGCAGTGTAGGGCTAGCTGGCGAGCAGTACTTC.

V gene TRBV6-5 combines with J gene TRBJ1-6, with D possibly matching TRBD1 (6 bases). The CDR3 is made up of 14 amino acids. The germline V gene encodes CDR1 MNHEY and CDR2 SVGAGI. The germline V and J ends were trimmed by 2 bases and 10 bases, with 12 bases remaining between them. The CDR3 protein is CASSYGRGGSPLHF. CDR3 nucleotide sequence: TGTGCCAGCAGTTACGGCAGGGGAGGGTCACCCCTCCACTTT.

A single count supports this clone. The V call is TRBV5-1, the J call TRBJ2-1; either TRBD1 or TRBD2 may supply D (6 bases each). Trimming removed 2 bases from V and 5 bases from J, with 11 bases in between. Germline CDR1 SGHRS, CDR2 YFSETQ. This CDR3 has 14 residues. The CDR3 nucleotides are TGCGCCAGCAGCTTACGGGGGCAGAACAATGAGCAGTTCTTC. It codes for CASSLRGQNNEQFF.

This clone was detected only a few times. The chain couples TRBV12-3 or TRBV12-4 to TRBJ2-4; D is perhaps TRBD1 (5 bases). The CDR3 extends over 11 amino acids. V lost 2 bases to trimming and J lost 12 bases, with 8 bases between them. The CDR3 region is CASSLNGAQYF. In DNA, the CDR3 is TGTGCCAGCAGTTTAAATGGGGCTCAGTACTTC.

V gene TRBV19 combines with J gene TRBJ1-5; 8 bases match TRBD1. V shed 6 bases, J shed 3 bases, and the junction held 7 bases outside the gene matches. The CDR3 consists of 15 residues. Germline V gene sequence: CDR1 LNHDA, CDR2 SQIVND (reference sequence). Written as DNA, the CDR3 is TGTGCCAGTAGATTGACAGGGGAATTCAATCAGCCCCAGCATTTT. Translating gives CASRLTGEFNQPQHF.

This clone was counted between two and nine times. This chain uses TRBV19 with TRBJ1-2; TRBD1 aligns across 9 bases. J was trimmed by 4 bases and V by 7 bases; bases with no gene match: 7. The CDR3 totals 14 residues. Germline assignment: CDR1 LNHDA and CDR2 SQIVND (reference sequence). CDR3 DNA sequence: TGTGCCAGTACCCCGGGACAGGGATCCTATGGCTACACCTTC. Translated, it gives CASTPGQGSYGYTF.

For the CDR3, the DNA is TGTGCCAGCAGCTCCTCGTTCGGGCCTCACAGGCGAAAAGATGGCTACACCTTC. It encodes CASSSSFGPHRRKDGYTF. The chain links TRBV5-5 to TRBJ1-2; perhaps TRBD1 as D (5 bases). Trimming stripped 3 bases from V and 6 bases from J, with 27 bases between. In germline, CDR1 is SGHKS, CDR2 YYEKEE (reference sequence). The CDR3 has 18 residues.

V usage is TRBV9 and J usage is TRBJ1-1; D is undetermined. The CDR3 totals 13 residues. The germline V and J ends were trimmed by 4 bases and 4 bases, with 11 bases remaining between them. The germline V gene has CDR1 SGDLS and CDR2 YYNGEE. CDR3 protein: CASSSRLGTEAFF. CDR3 nucleotide sequence: TGTGCCAGCAGCTCGCGACTGGGCACTGAAGCTTTCTTT.